What follows is one TCR beta chain and its context. There is no known antigen for this receptor. No much larger clonotype is one base removed from it; base qualities were not supplied. TCRbeta CDR3 regions were amplified from genomic DNA using the immunoSEQ Assay, a bias-controlled multiplex PCR. The authors' analysis ran thus. The number of nucleated cells in each sample was estimated from the amplification of reference gene primers within the assay. To quantify the absolute abundance of each unique TCRbeta CDR3 rearrangement, sequence reads were collapsed and filtered. For each sample, productive Simpson clonality was calculated as the square root of Simpson's diversity index over productive rearrangements. Not all clones reach the TCRdb copy of this immuneACCESS table, which keeps in-frame sequences only. Checked studies attribute under half of the gap to unresolved V genes and leave the rest unexplained. V and J calls and clone size are given by that table; D and trimming were obtained from the DNA. The sample table shows about 160,000 clones, and 70% to 90% are seen once. The ten most abundant clones make up approximately 1.1% of the sample.

These data belong to a study of blood T cell repertoires in COVID-19 (dated by TCRdb to 2018 to 2021). For context, the study as a whole: Collaborator samples came from the United States, Italy and Spain and covered acute and convalescent phases of COVID-19. The material from the prospective study consisted of cDNA or gDNA derived from T cells, B-cell-depleted T cells, or PBMCs. Deeply sampled blood TCRbeta repertoires from subjects exposed to, actively infected with, or recovered from COVID-19 were included in the dataset. The repertoires were released in a freely available public database meant as a resource for research on the immune response to SARS-CoV-2. Samples were obtained from the ongoing ImmuneRACE study (first 160 participants) and from some 1,200 subjects provided by 6 global collaborators. The sample metadata nearly always contained a de-identified subject ID, COVID-19 status, age in years and sex. HLA class I and class II types, where available, came from metadata supplied by the sample provider rather than from assay-based typing. General study outcomes and caveats: The amount of clinical and demographic metadata varied by source and participant and was provided uncurated.

From a lookup of the germline V gene, CDR1 and CDR2 are SGHRS and YFSETQ. Taken from cysteine to phenylalanine, the CDR3 has 15 residues. Just CDR3 DNA is preserved here, 45 bases in frame from base 1. Trimming removed 0 bases from V and 5 bases from J, leaving 15 bases between the germline ends. A second Seattle source provided samples from volunteer blood donors who had recovered from COVID-19. The collaborating institutions used their own protocols to collect whole blood in K2EDTA tubes. For TCRbeta analysis, collaborator samples were shipped as frozen whole blood, as isolated PBMCs, or as DNA extracted from either sample type.

What was sequenced was peripheral blood. This TCR was recovered from a man aged 60-69 years who had recovered from COVID-19. The sequence is built from TRBV5-1 and TRBJ2-7; the best D guess is TRBD2, with 6 bases matching. The nucleotide sequence reads as follows: TGCGCCAGCAGCTTGGGACTAGGTTCCCCCAACGAGCAGTACTTC. This sequence encodes CASSLGLGSPNEQYF.